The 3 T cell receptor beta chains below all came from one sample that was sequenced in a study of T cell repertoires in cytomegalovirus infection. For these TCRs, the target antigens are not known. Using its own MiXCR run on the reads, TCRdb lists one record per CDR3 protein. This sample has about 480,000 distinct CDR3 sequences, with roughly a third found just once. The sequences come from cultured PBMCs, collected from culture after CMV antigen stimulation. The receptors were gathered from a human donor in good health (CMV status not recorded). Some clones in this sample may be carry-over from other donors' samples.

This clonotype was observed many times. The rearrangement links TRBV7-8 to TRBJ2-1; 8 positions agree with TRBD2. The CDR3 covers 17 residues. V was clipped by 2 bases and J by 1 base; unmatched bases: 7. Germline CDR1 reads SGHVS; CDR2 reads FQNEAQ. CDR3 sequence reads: CASSLIGTRRSYNEQFF. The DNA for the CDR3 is TGTGCCAGCAGCTTAATTGGGACTAGGAGATCCTACAATGAGCAGTTCTTC.

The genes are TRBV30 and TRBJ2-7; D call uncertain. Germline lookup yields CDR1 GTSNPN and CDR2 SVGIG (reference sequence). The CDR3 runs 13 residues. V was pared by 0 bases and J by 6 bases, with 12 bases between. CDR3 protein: CAWSVQSASEQYV. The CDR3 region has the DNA TGTGCCTGGAGTGTACAGTCGGCCTCCGAGCAGTACGTC.

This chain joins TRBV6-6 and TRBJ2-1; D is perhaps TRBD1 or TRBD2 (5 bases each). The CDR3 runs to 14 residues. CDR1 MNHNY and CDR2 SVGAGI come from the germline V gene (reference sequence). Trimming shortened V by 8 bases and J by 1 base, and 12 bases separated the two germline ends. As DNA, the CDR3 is TGTGCCAGCGGTTGGGACCGGTCCTACAATGAGCAGTTCTTC. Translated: CASGWDRSYNEQFF.